Listed here are 31 T cell receptor beta chains from one sample, sequenced in a study of T cells in women clearing cervical HPV infection. The data were produced by immunoSEQ multiplex PCR, yet TCRdb's version contains in-frame clones alone and is incomplete. The sample includes 40,000 or so clones. Sequencing was performed on blood buffy coat. These receptors were collected from a woman between 18 and 70 years old with a cervical HPV16 infection that either progressed to CIN3+ or cleared (not recorded which).

To note about this clone: The read ends 3 residues before the CDR3 terminus; that terminus is restored from the germline J gene. V usage is TRBV20-1 and J usage is TRBJ2-1; D might be TRBD1 (6 bases). Germline V gene sequence: CDR1 DFQATT, CDR2 SNEGSKA (reference sequence). The V and J ends lost 1 base and 3 bases respectively, with 13 bases between them. The CDR3 runs 15 residues. CDR3 bases read: TGCAGTGCTAGAGGGCAGAACAGGGACTACAATGAG. This sequence encodes CSARGQNRDYNE. From start to end, the CDR3 is CSARGQNRDYNEQFF.

Regarding this clone: The read stops 3 residues short of the end of the CDR3; the missing end is completed from the germline J gene. V and J are TRBV19 and TRBJ1-2; D gene uncertain. The CDR3 extends over 14 amino acids. Germline loops: CDR1 LNHDA, CDR2 SQIVND (reference sequence). CDR3 bases read: TGTGCCAGTAGTATAGATAGCGGCTCCTACGAC. The encoded protein is CASSIDSGSYD. The entire CDR3 sequence reads CASSIDSGSYDYTF. The entire variable domain, with the rest obtained from reference TRBV19 and TRBJ1-2, is as follows: DGGITQSPKYLFRKEGQNVTLSCEQNLNHDAMYWYRQDPGQGLRLIYYSQIVNDFQKGDIAEGYSVSREKKESFPLTVTSAQKNPTAFYLCASSIDSGSYDYTFGSGTRLTVV.

Notes on this clone: The DNA ends 3 residues before the CDR3 does, and the rest of the CDR3 is filled in from the germline J gene. The V gene is TRBV4-1, the J gene TRBJ1-1, with 7 bases aligning to TRBD1. V lost 2 bases and J lost 2; bases outside the gene matches: 2. Germline V gene lookup returns CDR1 MGHRA and CDR2 YSYEKL. This CDR3 is built from 14 residues. CDR3 protein: CASSQWDRNTEAFF. The CDR3 DNA, read in part, is TGCGCCAGCAGCCAATGGGACAGAAACACTGAA.

Concerning this clone: The read finishes 3 residues shy of the CDR3 end, and the germline J gene is used to complete it. The chain recombines TRBV13 with TRBJ2-4, with TRBD1 matching over 7 bases. The CDR3 runs to 13 residues. V shed 5 bases, J shed 5 bases, and the junction held 3 bases outside the gene matches. CDR1 is PRHDT and CDR2 is FYEKMQ in the germline V gene (reference sequence). The CDR3 bases that were read are TGTGCCAGCAGCCGACAGGGAGAAAACATT. It encodes CASSRQGENI. The entire CDR3 is CASSRQGENIQYF.

Concerning this clone itself: Coverage ceases 3 residues before the CDR3 finishes, and the germline J gene fills in the end. This rearrangement joins TRBV19 to TRBJ1-2; D remains ambiguous. The V gene's germline CDR1 is LNHDA and CDR2 SQIVND (reference sequence). The CDR3 runs 12 residues. CDR3: CASSMFHNDYTF. CDR3 DNA, as far as it was read: TGTGCCAGTAGTATGTTTCACAATGAC.

For this clone: The read ends 3 residues before the CDR3 terminus; that terminus is restored from the germline J gene. The rearrangement links TRBV10-3 to TRBJ2-1, with 7 bases identical to TRBD2. With 6 bases clipped from V and 3 bases from J, the junction kept 2 bases outside the gene matches. Germline V gene data show CDR1 as ENHRY and CDR2 as SYGVKD. The CDR3 runs to 13 residues. CDR3 region: CAIRGLDYNEQFF. CDR3 DNA (partial): TGTGCCATCAGAGGACTAGACTACAATGAG.

Notes on this clone: Sequencing ends 3 residues short of the CDR3 end; the germline J gene provides the rest. This rearrangement joins TRBV20-1 to TRBJ1-1; 9 bases align to TRBD1. This CDR3 region has 13 residues. Per germline, CDR1 DFQATT and CDR2 SNEGSKA (reference sequence). V was clipped by 1 base and J by 3 bases; unmatched bases: 0. The CDR3 DNA, read in part, is TGCAGTGCTAGAGGACAGGGGGACACTGAA. Translation: CSARGQGDTE. The full CDR3 reads CSARGQGDTEAFF.

As for this clone: The read falls 3 residues short of the CDR3 end, and the missing part is taken from the germline J gene. The chain recombines TRBV20-1 with TRBJ2-7, with 14 bases matching TRBD2. The CDR3 consists of 15 residues. In germline, CDR1 is DFQATT, CDR2 SNEGSKA (reference sequence). Trimming at V came to 3 bases and at J to 2 bases, leaving 3 bases not matched to a gene. The part of the CDR3 DNA that was read is TGCAGTGCTAGGATGACTAGCGGGGGGGCCTACGAG. This codes for CSARMTSGGAYE. The CDR3 as a whole reads CSARMTSGGAYEQYF.

As concerns this clone: The read is 3 residues too short to cover the CDR3 end, so that end is filled in from the germline J gene. The gene calls are TRBV28 and TRBJ1-5; no firm D call. The CDR3 spans 15 residues. In germline, CDR1 is MDHEN, CDR2 SYDVKM. With 8 bases removed from V and 3 bases from J, the gap between germline ends came to 17 bases. The covered CDR3 bases are TGTGCCAGCGCCCCAGCGGGGTGGGCCAATCAGCCC. This codes for CASAPAGWANQP. The entire CDR3 protein is CASAPAGWANQPQHF.

The CDR3: CASSLGGDGGETQYF. The covered CDR3 bases are TGTGCCAGCAGCTTAGGTGGAGACGGGGGGGAGACC. The chain is built from TRBV11-2 and TRBJ2-5; 7 nucleotides line up with TRBD2. The read halts 3 residues ahead of the CDR3 end, with the missing end drawn from the germline J gene. The V gene's germline CDR1 is SGHAT and CDR2 FQNNGV. CDR3 length: 15 amino acids. Trimming removed 1 base from V and 5 bases from J; junction bases left unmatched: 7. The full variable domain, its missing parts supplied by reference TRBV11-2 and TRBJ2-5, is EAGVAQSPRYKIIEKRQSVAFWCNPISGHATLYWYQQILGQGPKLLIQFQNNGVVDDSQLPKDRFSAERLKGVDSTLKIQPAKLEDSAVYLCASSLGGDGGETQYFGPGTRLLVL.

Turning to this clone: The CDR3 end lies 3 residues beyond the end of the read and is filled in from the germline J gene. The chain employs TRBV19 and TRBJ1-2, with D unclear. The length of the CDR3 is 13 residues. Germline lookup yields CDR1 LNHDA and CDR2 SQIVND (reference sequence). The covered CDR3 bases are TGTGCCAGTAGTCCAGCGGGAAACAATGAC. It codes for CASSPAGNND. The whole CDR3 sequence is CASSPAGNNDYTF.

Details on this clone: With the read ending 3 residues before the CDR3 end, the germline J gene is used to fill in that end. V usage is TRBV12-5 and J usage is TRBJ2-3, with D uncertain. The germline CDR1 and CDR2 sequences are LGHNT and FRNRAP. The CDR3 is 13 residues long. V was pared by 8 bases and J by 2 bases, with 11 bases between. CDR3 bases read: TGTGCTAGTATACCAGGAATCACAGATACG. Protein product: CASIPGITDT. The CDR3 in its entirety is CASIPGITDTQYF.

A remark on this clone: From the germline J gene comes the end of the CDR3, since the read stops 3 residues before it. This chain joins TRBV14 and TRBJ2-3, with D perhaps assigned TRBD1 or TRBD2 (5 bases each). The CDR3 contains 17 residues. V lost 4 bases to trimming and J lost 0 bases, with 17 bases between them. The germline V gene has CDR1 SGHDN and CDR2 FVKESK. CDR3 DNA, as far as it was read: TGTGCCAGCAGCCCGAGGGGATTGGGGTTGAGCACAGATACG. This gives the protein CASSPRGLGLSTDT. The full CDR3 is CASSPRGLGLSTDTQYF.

Concerning this clone: The sequence runs out 3 residues before the end of the CDR3; the remainder is reconstructed from the germline J gene. V is TRBV11-2 and J is TRBJ1-6; D is unresolved. The CDR3 has 12 amino acids. V gave up 5 bases and J gave up 7 bases, with 6 bases separating them. Germline lookup yields CDR1 SGHAT and CDR2 FQNNGV. The CDR3 DNA, read in part, is TGTGCCAGCAGCGTGCGGAATTCACCC. Translation gives CASSVRNSP. The complete CDR3 sequence is CASSVRNSPLHF.

Comments on this clone: From the germline J gene comes the end of the CDR3, since the read stops 3 residues before it. The gene calls are TRBV6-2 or TRBV6-3 and TRBJ2-2; no definite D call. The CDR3 has 15 residues. CDR1 and CDR2 (germline): MNHEY, SVGEGT. This CDR3 is CASSYSGSYNSPLFF. The CDR3 bases that were read are TGTGCCAGCAGTTACTCGGGCTCCTATAATTCACCG.

For this clone: The CDR3 goes on 3 residues after the read ends, and that part is filled in from the germline J gene. The chain has TRBV2 and TRBJ2-3, with 7 bases identical to TRBD2. V gave up 3 bases and J gave up 0 bases; unmatched junction bases: 3. The germline V gene has CDR1 SNHLY and CDR2 FYNNEI. This CDR3 has 15 residues. The part of the CDR3 DNA that was read is TGTGCCAGCAGTGACGGCGGGGGAAGCACAGATACG. Protein sequence: CASSDGGGSTDT. The full CDR3 is CASSDGGGSTDTQYF. Together with reference TRBV2 and TRBJ2-3, the CDR3 gives the full variable domain: EPEVTQTPSHQVTQMGQEVILRCVPISNHLYFYWYRQILGQKVEFLVSFYNNEISEKSEIFDDQFSVERPDGSNFTLKIRSTKLEDSAMYFCASSDGGGSTDTQYFGPGTRLTVL.

Turning to this clone: Read sequence stops 3 residues before the CDR3 end, and the germline J gene provides the missing end. The rearrangement uses TRBV2 and TRBJ2-2, with TRBD1 matching 7 bases. The germline CDR1 and CDR2 sequences are SNHLY and FYNNEI. This CDR3 has 15 amino acids. The DNA read from the CDR3 is TGTGCCAGCAGTGGGTTGACAGGGCAGGGGGAAAAG. Protein product: CASSGLTGQGEK. The full CDR3 sequence reads CASSGLTGQGEKLFF.

As to this clone: The read is 3 residues too short to cover the CDR3 end, so that end is filled in from the germline J gene. The chain uses TRBV4-1 and TRBJ2-3; 10 bases agree with TRBD1. There are 18 residues in the CDR3. Trimming removed 0 bases from V and 4 bases from J; junction bases left unmatched: 10. Germline V CDR1 and CDR2: MGHRA, YSYEKL. The covered CDR3 bases are TGCGCCAGCAGCCAAGAACCCTCGGACAGGGGGATCGCAGATACG. This gives the protein CASSQEPSDRGIADT. The entire CDR3 protein is CASSQEPSDRGIADTQYF.

Regarding this clone: The DNA ends 3 residues before the CDR3 does, and the rest of the CDR3 is filled in from the germline J gene. V usage is TRBV7-6 and J usage is TRBJ1-6; D gene ambiguous. Deletions cut 1 base from V and 6 bases from J, with 4 bases between. This CDR3 comprises 13 residues. Germline loops: CDR1 SGHVS, CDR2 FNYEAQ. CDR3: CASSLDGNSPLHF. The sequenced CDR3 bases are TGTGCCAGCAGCTTAGACGGTAATTCACCC.

This CDR3 reads CASSLDYGELFF. Incomplete CDR3 DNA: TGCGCCAGCAGCTTGGACTACGGGGAG. The chain has TRBV5-1 and TRBJ2-2; D not certain. The CDR3 extends 3 residues past the end of the read, so its final part is completed from the germline J gene. The CDR3 loop spans 12 amino acids. Per the germline V gene, CDR1 is SGHRS and CDR2 is YFSETQ. The V and J ends lost 0 bases and 7 bases respectively, with 4 bases between them. Complete variable domain (other parts from reference TRBV5-1 and TRBJ2-2): KAGVTQTPRYLIKTRGQQVTLSCSPISGHRSVSWYQQTPGQGLQFLFEYFSETQRNKGNFPGRFSGRQFSNSRSEMNVSTLELGDSALYLCASSLDYGELFFGEGSRLTVL.

On this clone itself: The read ends 3 residues before the CDR3 terminus; that terminus is restored from the germline J gene. The V call is TRBV10-3, the J call TRBJ2-3, with D tentatively TRBD2 (6 bases). Germline V CDR1 and CDR2: ENHRY, SYGVKD. Trimming pared 0 bases from V and 1 base from J, leaving 8 bases between. The CDR3 runs 15 residues. CDR3 protein: CAISESPSGTDTQYF. CDR3 bases read: TGTGCCATCAGTGAGTCGCCTAGCGGCACAGATACG.

To note about this clone: The CDR3 end falls 3 residues outside the read, so it is completed with the germline J gene. V gene TRBV10-1 combines with J gene TRBJ2-1, with D unresolved. This CDR3 is 13 amino acids long. With 0 bases removed from V and 4 bases from J, the gap between germline ends came to 4 bases. Germline CDR1 WNHNN, CDR2 SYGVQD (reference sequence). The CDR3 DNA, read in part, is TGCGCCAGCAGTGAGTCGAGGTACAATGAG. Amino acids: CASSESRYNE. The CDR3, in full, reads CASSESRYNEQFF.

Remarks on this clone: The junction shows a germline mismatch at one end, possibly a read error. The observed sequence ends 3 residues before the CDR3 terminus, with the missing tail filled in from the germline J gene. V is TRBV7-6 and J is TRBJ1-2, with TRBD1 identical over 10 bases. The CDR3 loop spans 14 amino acids. CDR1 is SGHVS and CDR2 is FNYEAQ in the germline V gene. The DNA read from the CDR3 is TGTGCCAGCAGCCAGAGACAGGGGGCTTATGAC. Translated: CASSQRQGAYD. The CDR3 as a whole reads CASSQRQGAYDYTF. Complete variable domain (other parts from reference TRBV7-6 and TRBJ1-2): GAGVSQSPRYKVTKRGQDVALRCDPISGHVSLYWYRQALGQGPEFLTYFNYEAQQDKSGLPNDRFSAERPEGSISTLTIQRTEQRDSAMYRCASSQRQGAYDYTFGSGTRLTVV.

Note on this clone: From the germline J gene comes the end of the CDR3, since the read stops 3 residues before it. The chain links TRBV7-2 to TRBJ1-2; D gene unclear. CDR3 length: 15 amino acids. Germline CDR1 and CDR2: SGHTA and FQGNSA. CDR3 bases read: TGTGCCAGCAGCTTCCGTAGCGGGAGTAGTGGTGAC. Its protein product is CASSFRSGSSGD. The whole CDR3 protein reads CASSFRSGSSGDYTF.

For this clone: The read finishes 3 residues shy of the CDR3 end, and the germline J gene is used to complete it. J is TRBJ2-7 and V is TRBV10-3, with TRBD1 as a possible D gene (5 bases). Looked up from germline, CDR1 is ENHRY and CDR2 is SYGVKD. Deletions cut 8 bases from V and 2 bases from J, with 7 bases between. The CDR3 is 11 amino acids. Incomplete CDR3 DNA: TGTGCCATCGGACAAACCTACGAG. The encoded protein is CAIGQTYE. The full CDR3 protein is CAIGQTYEQYF.

About this clone itself: The CDR3 end lies 3 residues beyond the end of the read and is filled in from the germline J gene. This chain joins TRBV2 and TRBJ2-2, with D possibly matching TRBD2 (6 bases). The germline V gene encodes CDR1 SNHLY and CDR2 FYNNEI. The CDR3 has 14 amino acids. V was cut by 6 bases and J by 5 bases, with 13 bases left in between. CDR3 bases read: TGTGCCAGCAGGGGGGGAGCTTCTACCGGGGAG. It translates to CASRGGASTGE. The whole CDR3 protein is CASRGGASTGELFF.

Note on this clone: The read halts 3 residues ahead of the CDR3 end, with the missing end drawn from the germline J gene. The rearrangement uses TRBV19 and TRBJ2-7; TRBD1 aligns across 7 bases. Germline V gene sequence: CDR1 LNHDA, CDR2 SQIVND (reference sequence). V dropped 5 bases and J dropped 5; count of bases not matched to a gene: 12. CDR3 length: 15 residues. Partial CDR3 DNA: TGTGCCAGTAGTGTACAGGGGCTAAAGACCGACGAG. As protein: CASSVQGLKTDE. The entire CDR3 sequence reads CASSVQGLKTDEQYF.

Notes on this clone: The CDR3 end falls 3 residues outside the read, so it is completed with the germline J gene. The gene calls are TRBV5-4 and TRBJ1-6; maybe TRBD1 (6 bases). V shed 4 bases and J shed 6 bases, with 8 bases lying between them. Germline CDR1 reads SGHNT; CDR2 reads YYREEE (reference sequence). The CDR3 consists of 13 residues. The DNA read from the CDR3 is TGTGCCAGCAGCCAGGACAGTAATTCACCC. Residues: CASSQDSNSP. The CDR3 reads in full as CASSQDSNSPLHF.

Points on this clone: The CDR3 goes on 3 residues after the read ends, and that part is filled in from the germline J gene. The V gene is TRBV6-1, the J gene TRBJ2-4; 9 bases match TRBD1. CDR1 and CDR2 from the germline V gene are MNHNS and SASEGT. The CDR3 has 14 amino acids. The CDR3 DNA, read in part, is TGTGCCAGCAGTGGACCGGGACAGGGCTATGGT. Translating it yields CASSGPGQGYG. The CDR3 in full is CASSGPGQGYGQYF.

Note on this clone: The read ends 3 residues shy of where the CDR3 ends; the end is completed using the germline J gene. The chain links TRBV20-1 to TRBJ2-2, with TRBD2 identical over 8 bases. The CDR3 contains 15 residues. Unmatched junction bases numbered 4, after V lost 0 bases and J lost 4 bases. Germline V gene lookup returns CDR1 DFQATT and CDR2 SNEGSKA (reference sequence). The part of the CDR3 DNA that was read is TGCAGTGCTAGAGAAATCCTAGCGGGCACCGGGGAG. The encoded protein is CSAREILAGTGE. The full CDR3 sequence reads CSAREILAGTGELFF.

Regarding this clone: The observed sequence ends 3 residues before the CDR3 terminus, with the missing tail filled in from the germline J gene. The chain couples TRBV20-1 to TRBJ2-6; TRBD1 is a possible D gene (6 bases). Trimming cost V 0 bases and J 2 bases, with 11 bases left between them. The CDR3 totals 16 residues. Looked up from germline, CDR1 is DFQATT and CDR2 is SNEGSKA (reference sequence). The CDR3 DNA, read in part, is TGCAGTGCTAGAGACAGAGAGGGGGCTGGGGCCAACGTC. Amino acid sequence: CSARDREGAGANV. The whole CDR3 is CSARDREGAGANVLTF.